Given below is one T cell receptor (beta chain) in context. No antigen is known for it. With UMI labels, 5' RACE was used to prepare the TRB cDNA libraries. Reprocessing the 5' RACE reads, TCRdb reports a single entry for every CDR3 protein and omits DNA. The sample's table shows roughly 93,000 distinct CDR3 sequences. The data were obtained in a study of CXCR3-negative and CXCR3-positive naive CD8 T cells. Turning to the study itself: Every library held about 1.5 +/- 0.3 million TRB reads, and the total came to about 135 million. Points from the study as a whole: Higher TRB CDR3 hydrophobicity marked CXCR3-positive naive cells relative to CXCR3-negative naive cells.

Germline V gives CDR1 SEHNR, CDR2 FQNEAQ (reference sequence). This CDR3 contains 14 residues. The sequence was obtained from a human donor in good health. Some clones in this sample may be carry-over from other donors' samples. V gene TRBV7-9 combines with J gene TRBJ2-7. The specimen sequenced was naive CXCR3+ CD8+ T cells from blood. Subset described: CD45RO-CCR7+CD27+CD95- naive CD8+ T cells expressing CXCR3 (TNR3+). The CDR3 reads CASSIVQGFHEQYF.